These 14 T cell receptor beta chains originate from one sample sequenced in a study of tumor-infiltrating lymphocytes in primary liver carcinoma (dated by TCRdb to 2017 to 2019). Total RNA and DNA were co-extracted without cell sorting from around 20-30 mg of bulk tissue using the AllPrep DNA/RNA mini kit. Sequencing took place on an Illumina HiSeq 2500. TCRbeta-specific cDNA was reverse-transcribed from approximately 460 ng total RNA using a constant-region primer and ProtoScript II reverse transcriptase. The TCRbeta libraries were prepared through three rounds of nested multiplex PCR following a slightly modified ARM-PCR procedure. Multiplex TRBV1-TRBV30 forward primers and a Cbeta reverse primer were used in the first two PCR rounds, each of which was run for around 10 cycles. The public reads were quality trimmed at Q25 with fastp and then assembled into clones with MiXCR by TCRdb, keeping productive beta chains. Each entry is one CDR3 protein sequence, shown with its most common DNA and genes. This sample gives about 190,000 distinct CDR3 sequences in total; around four fifths of them show up just once. Around a sixth of the sample lies in the top ten.

What was sequenced was tumor tissue from primary liver carcinoma. The receptors come from a man aged 35-49 years with primary liver carcinoma and hepatitis B virus infection.

This clonotype came up a few times. This may come from a read error, since a much larger clone is one base off. The chain links TRBV24-1 to TRBJ2-7; D call uncertain. This CDR3 spans 13 amino acids. CDR1 is KGHDR, CDR2 SFDVKD, per germline. With 7 bases removed from V and 2 bases from J, the gap between germline ends came to 11 bases. This chain's CDR3 is CATSLAAAYEQYF. The CDR3 DNA reads as TGTGCCACCAGCTTGGCGGCGGCCTACGAGCAGTACTTC.

This clonotype was recorded many times. The gene calls are TRBV5-6 and TRBJ2-3; 9 positions match TRBD2. The CDR3 length is 18 residues. J was trimmed by 3 bases and V by 0 bases; bases with no gene match: 11. Germline assignment: CDR1 SGHDT and CDR2 YYEEEE. For the CDR3, the DNA is TGTGCCAGCAGCTTGGCAGCAGGGCGGGAGGGCCGTACAGATACGCAGTATTTT. Translating it yields CASSLAAGREGRTDTQYF.

The chain employs TRBV7-8 and TRBJ2-3, with 8 bases identical to TRBD2. The CDR3 is 15 residues long. Germline loops: CDR1 SGHVS, CDR2 FQNEAQ. V shed 3 bases, J shed 10 bases, and the junction held 12 bases outside the gene matches. The CDR3 coding sequence is TGTGCCAGCAGCTTGGGACTAGTGGGAGAGAATGCGCAGTATTTT. This translates into CASSLGLVGENAQYF. Full variable domain (rest looked up from reference TRBV7-8 and TRBJ2-3): GAGVSQSPRYKVAKRGQDVALRCDPISGHVSLFWYQQALGQGPEFLTYFQNEAQLDKSGLPSDRFFAERPEGSVSTLKIQRTQQEDSAVYLCASSLGLVGENAQYFGPGTRLTVL.

Worth noting for this clonotype: One end of the junction is discordant with germline, which a read error may explain. V and J are TRBV11-1 and TRBJ2-4, with 10 bases matching TRBD2. CDR1 is SGHAT and CDR2 is FQDESV in the germline V gene (reference sequence). CDR3 length: 17 residues. CDR3 region: CASGFPGTSETKNIQYF. For the CDR3, the DNA is TGCGCCAGCGGATTTCCCGGGACTAGCGAGACCAAAAACATTCAGTACTTC.

This clonotype showed up many times. The chain combines TRBV6-2 or TRBV6-3 with TRBJ2-5; the D is unclear. Trimming removed 2 bases at V and 2 bases at J, with 6 bases between. This CDR3 is built from 13 residues. CDR1 is MNHEY, CDR2 SVGEGT, per germline. CDR3 in amino acids: CASSYPQQETQYF. The CDR3 DNA reads as TGTGCCAGCAGTTACCCACAGCAAGAGACCCAGTACTTC.

Comments on this clonotype: The junction does not match germline at one end; this may be a read error. The CDR3 DNA sequence: TGTGCCACCAGCCTCCGGGACAGGACCCACGAACAGTACTTC. This gives the protein CATSLRDRTHEQYF. The chain joins TRBV6-1 to TRBJ2-7, with 8 bases fitting TRBD1. The CDR3 runs 14 residues. Per the germline V gene, CDR1 is MNHNS and CDR2 is SASEGT.

The J gene is TRBJ2-7, the V gene TRBV11-2, with TRBD2 matching 12 bases. The trim removed 11 bases at V and 3 bases at J, leaving 14 bases unmatched. Germline V gives CDR1 SGHAT, CDR2 FQNNGV. The CDR3 sequence is 16 residues long. This CDR3 is CAGTLAPSGGGYEQYF. The CDR3 region has the DNA TGTGCCGGCACCTTAGCCCCTAGCGGGGGGGGCTACGAGCAGTACTTC.

This rearrangement joins TRBV29-1 to TRBJ2-2; the D gene is possibly TRBD2 (5 bases). Germline CDR1 and CDR2: SQVTM and ANQGSEA. The V end was cut by 4 bases, the J end by 8 bases, with 20 bases between. The CDR3 totals 15 residues. For the CDR3, the DNA is TGCAGCGTTGGGATTAGCGCGGCGAACATGGGGGAGCTGTTTTTT. Encoded protein: CSVGISAANMGELFF.

In this sample, this clonotype turned up once. A much more abundant neighbour one base away suggests this may be a read error. The chain uses TRBV24-1 and TRBJ1-2, with D unresolved. CDR3 length equals 15 residues. Germline V CDR1 and CDR2: KGHDR, SFDVKD. CDR3 in DNA: TGTGCCACCAGTGATCCGGTGGACGGATCCTATGGCTACGCCTTC. Translated: CATSDPVDGSYGYAF.

Details on this clonotype: A junction boundary mismatches the germline segment, possibly from a read error. This chain joins TRBV29-1 and TRBJ2-2; 9 bases line up with TRBD2. Germline lookup yields CDR1 SQVTM and CDR2 ANQGSEA. The CDR3 has 15 amino acids. CDR3 coding DNA: TGCAGCGTTGGGACTAGCGCGGTGAACACCGAGGAGTTGTTTTTT. Translating it yields CSVGTSAVNTEELFF.

Worth noting for this clonotype: It may be a read error: a sequence one base away is much more abundant. This chain links TRBV7-9 with TRBJ2-7; possible D gene TRBD1, 5 bases. The length of the CDR3 is 13 residues. Germline CDR1 reads SEHNR; CDR2 reads FQNEAQ (reference sequence). The germline V and J ends were trimmed by 5 bases and 5 bases, with 13 bases remaining between them. The CDR3 protein is CASSRTTVDEQYF. CDR3 in DNA: TGTGCCAGCAGCCGTACGACAGTGGACGAGCAGTACTTC.

In its sample, this clonotype was seen once. Relative to the germline gene, one junction end is altered; a read error may explain this. The rearrangement uses TRBV12-3 or TRBV12-4 and TRBJ1-5; perhaps TRBD1 as D (6 bases). The CDR3 contains 16 residues. CDR3 region: CAISFPGHVSNQPQHF. The CDR3 region has the DNA TGTGCCATCAGTTTTCCGGGACACGTTAGCAATCAGCCCCAGCATTTT.

This clonotype was detected only once. Germline and junction disagree at one end, which may indicate a read error. This chain joins TRBV11-2 and TRBJ2-3, with 11 bases that match TRBD2. CDR1 and CDR2 from the germline V gene are SGHAT and FQNNGV. The CDR3 is 15 residues long. In nucleotides, the CDR3 is TGTGTCAGCAGAGGGACTAGCGGATACACAAATACGCAGTATTTT. As protein: CVSRGTSGYTNTQYF.

This clonotype occurred once. The CDR3 does not end in the conserved phenylalanine or tryptophan, so this is likely a read error. The chain employs TRBV11-2 and TRBJ2-2, with a weak D call TRBD2 (5 bases). Per the germline V gene, CDR1 is SGHAT and CDR2 is FQNNGV. This CDR3 is 17 amino acids long. CDR3 coding DNA: TGTACCAGCAGCTTAGATCATCGGGGTAGGGATACCGGGGAGCTGTTTTCT. Its translation: CTSSLDHRGRDTGELFS.